This TCR beta chain was sequenced for a study of monozygotic twins with inflammatory bowel disease (dated by TCRdb to between 2019 and 2020). Notes on the research overall: A total of around 30 monozygotic twin pairs were included in the full study, comprising nine German pairs (four IBD-concordant, five IBD-discordant) and 19 IBD-discordant Danish pairs. The search for disease-associated traits relied mainly on comparing IBD patients with their genetically identical healthy co-twins within discordant pairs. Each individual had, on average, about 151 000 unique TCRalpha sequences and 181 000 unique TCRbeta sequences available for analysis.

The CDR3 sequence holds 16 residues, the cysteine and phenylalanine included. DNA for this receptor is not on file. Based on the germline V gene, the CDR1 and CDR2 sequences are SGHRS and YFSETQ. On this clonotype: The antigen it recognizes is unknown.

Points the paper makes about the study in general: Because patients were on differing immunosuppressive treatments, the repertoires may have picked up extra background noise and inter-individual variability. The results gave no support for a single strong signal or clonotype linked to IBD. TCRbeta repertoire diversity, by inverse Simpson index, was decreased in IBD patients compared with their healthy co-twins. Fewer clonotypes were shared with other individuals by IBD patients than by healthy twins, most markedly in patients showing signs of disease activity. Different T cell subtypes could not be distinguished in the analysis. Concordant and discordant twins showed no difference in repertoire similarity, possibly because of limited statistical power.

The method was 5' RACE. For each TCR library, approximately 3,700 ng of total RNA was used. For each sample, cDNA was synthesized in eight separate reactions using SMARTScribe reverse transcriptase. During cDNA synthesis, template switching was used to introduce unique molecular identifiers that contained a 6-nucleotide sample barcode. TCRalpha and TCRbeta cDNA was amplified by two nested PCRs of about 15 and 9 cycles, with bead purification after each PCR. Before amplification, the cDNA was treated with uracil DNA-glycosylase and purified using the QIAquick PCR purification kit. The second PCR added Illumina TruSeq-compatible adapters along with sample-specific barcodes. Library quality and concentration were assessed using TapeStation and Qubit, and roughly 5 ng of each library was pooled. Sequencing of the pooled libraries was done on an Illumina HiSeq2500 single-index Rapid Run using custom sequencing primers and 2 x 100 bp reads. Regarding the original processing steps: UMI-based consensus assembly with MiGEC version 1.2.6 was used to correct PCR and sequencing errors. MiXCR version 2.1.1 was used for V(D)J alignment, clonotype assembly and CDR3 extraction. To normalise gene usage, clonotype sharing and MAIT/NKT TCR abundance, the top 1000, 10 000 and 20 000 clonotypes in each sample were analysed. Diversity was computed as the inverse Simpson index with the vegan R package after downsampling to 27 000 UMIs. Paired Mann-Whitney U tests on discordant twin pairs were used, with Benjamini-Hochberg multiple-testing correction. TCRdb reanalyzed the reads, keeping one entry per CDR3 protein sequence and omitting DNA. V and J calls and clone size were set by TCRdb, not the authors. The table held for this sample gives about 450,000 distinct CDR3 sequences. The top ten hold more than 2% of the sample.

From each donor, a roughly 2.6 ml peripheral blood sample was collected into PAXgene tubes and stored at -80 degrees C. Without any T cell sorting, total RNA was extracted from whole blood using the PAXgene blood miRNA kit on an automated QIAcube. Deep TCRalpha and TCRbeta repertoire profiling with unique molecular barcoding was performed on peripheral blood of monozygotic twin pairs concordant or discordant for inflammatory bowel disease. Smoking habits were recorded for all twin pairs, and individuals were classified as current, former or never smokers. The chain joins TRBV5-1 to TRBJ2-1; the D call of TRBD2 rests on TCRdb alone, since no DNA is present to check it. The sequence was collected from a human donor with ulcerative colitis or Crohn's disease, or a healthy co-twin of an affected twin (not recorded which). What was sequenced was blood. The encoded CDR3 is CASSLEGSGGRNEQFF. The CDR3, completed at both ends by the reference TRBV5-1 and TRBJ2-1 genes, gives the full variable domain KAGVTQTPRYLIKTRGQQVTLSCSPISGHRSVSWYQQTPGQGLQFLFEYFSETQRNKGNFPGRFSGRQFSNSRSEMNVSTLELGDSALYLCASSLEGSGGRNEQFFGPGTRLTVL.